These 32 T cell receptor beta chains originate from one sample sequenced in a study of blood T cell repertoires in COVID-19 (TCRdb year 2020). The library relied on the immunoSEQ multiplex PCR assay. Not all clones reach the TCRdb copy of this immuneACCESS table, which keeps in-frame sequences only. Checked studies attribute under half of the gap to unresolved V genes and leave the rest unexplained. Counted in this sample were approximately 180,000 clones; 80% to 90% of them appeared once. The leading ten clones occupy 13% to 15% of the sample. The specimen sequenced was PBMCs or T cells enriched from blood (not recorded which). The receptors were sampled from a man aged 45 to 65 who had recovered from COVID-19.

This clone showed up just once. The genes are TRBV29-1 and TRBJ1-2, with D uncertain. From germline, CDR1 is SQVTM and CDR2 ANQGSEA. The CDR3 loop spans 13 amino acids. V lost 2 bases and J 7 bases, leaving 14 bases between the germline ends. CDR3 in amino acids: CSVEPGVRGGYTF. The CDR3 nucleotides read TGCAGCGTTGAACCTGGGGTTCGGGGTGGCTACACCTTC.

The chain has TRBV5-4 and TRBJ1-1, with TRBD1 identical over 7 bases. The CDR3 totals 12 residues. The V segment lost 6 bases and the J segment 7 bases; nucleotides outside the gene matches: 6. Per germline, CDR1 SGHNT and CDR2 YYREEE (reference sequence). CDR3 in amino acids: CASTATGDEAFF. DNA of the CDR3: TGTGCCAGCACAGCAACAGGGGATGAAGCTTTCTTT.

The chain employs TRBV7-2 and TRBJ2-7; D possibly corresponds to TRBD1 (5 bases). In germline, CDR1 is SGHTA, CDR2 FQGNSA. The CDR3 extends over 14 amino acids. V lost 0 bases, J lost 3 bases, and 9 bases lay in between. In DNA form, the CDR3 reads TGTGCCAGCAGCTTAGCAGACAGTTACTACGAGCAGTACTTC. Its translation: CASSLADSYYEQYF.

In this sample, this clone is large (0.1 to 1%). Different DNA sequences within this sample yield the same CDR3. The gene calls are TRBV18 and TRBJ1-2; 9 nucleotides line up with TRBD1. CDR1 and CDR2 from the germline V gene are KGHSH and LQKENI. The CDR3 runs 14 residues. With 3 bases clipped from V and 4 bases from J, the junction kept 3 bases outside the gene matches. The CDR3 protein is CASSPGTGLYGYTF. CDR3 coding DNA: TGTGCCAGCTCACCCGGGACAGGGCTCTATGGCTACACCTTC.

The V gene is TRBV6-2 or TRBV6-3, the J gene TRBJ2-3, with TRBD1 matching over 9 bases. This CDR3 region has 15 residues. Germline trimming cut 0 bases from V and 7 bases from J; bases unmatched to any gene: 5. Germline V CDR1 and CDR2: MNHEY, SVGEGT. DNA for the CDR3: TGTGCCAGCAGTTACTCCCGGACAGGGGAAAATACGCAGTATTTT. It yields the protein CASSYSRTGENTQYF.

The chain joins TRBV4-1 to TRBJ2-1; 11 bases align to TRBD2. This CDR3 is built from 17 residues. CDR1 MGHRA and CDR2 YSYEKL come from the germline V gene. Trimming cost V 5 bases and J 2 bases; bases outside gene matches: 8. CDR3: CASSEASLAGAYNEQFF. The CDR3 region has the DNA TGCGCCAGCAGCGAGGCGTCACTAGCGGGGGCCTACAATGAGCAGTTCTTC.

V usage is TRBV6-2 or TRBV6-3 and J usage is TRBJ1-5; the D is unclear. V was cut by 5 bases and J by 2 bases, with 22 bases left in between. CDR3 length: 18 residues. Germline V CDR1 and CDR2: MNHEY, SVGEGT. DNA for the CDR3: TGTGCCAGCAGTCAGAGTAAAGCGAGGGTCGAGGGCAATCAGCCCCAGCATTTT. It is translated as CASSQSKARVEGNQPQHF.

Only a few counts were recorded for this clone. The genes are TRBV14 and TRBJ2-1, with 11 positions matching TRBD2. This CDR3 has 15 residues. Per the germline V gene, CDR1 is SGHDN and CDR2 is FVKESK. V shed 5 bases, J shed 4 bases, and the junction held 4 bases outside the gene matches. This chain's CDR3 is CASSVGTSGYNEQFF. The DNA of the CDR3 is TGTGCCAGCAGCGTGGGGACTAGCGGATACAATGAGCAGTTCTTC.

This clone was recorded only once. V and J are TRBV5-6 and TRBJ1-2; D is uncertain. The germline V gene encodes CDR1 SGHDT and CDR2 YYEEEE. The CDR3 loop spans 15 amino acids. Trimming cost V 3 bases and J 5 bases, with 17 bases left between them. The CDR3 DNA reads as TGTGCCAGCAGCTCCAATCCTGAAAGACTGTATGGCTACACCTTC. The encoded protein is CASSSNPERLYGYTF.

This rearrangement joins TRBV7-9 to TRBJ1-2; 7 positions match TRBD1. The CDR3 consists of 14 residues. Germline V lookup: CDR1 SEHNR, CDR2 FQNEAQ (reference sequence). The J segment lost 4 bases and the V segment lost 4 bases, leaving 6 bases of the junction unmatched. The CDR3 DNA reads as TGTGCCAGCAGCTCCACAGGGGTTGGCTATGGCTACACCTTC. The encoded protein is CASSSTGVGYGYTF.

This chain uses TRBV5-1 with TRBJ1-2, with D unclear. This CDR3 is 16 amino acids long. Germline loops: CDR1 SGHRS, CDR2 YFSETQ. The V end was cut by 2 bases, the J end by 0 bases, with 14 bases between. CDR3 in amino acids: CASSFRPVLANYGYTF. CDR3 sequence (DNA): TGCGCCAGCAGCTTTAGACCCGTCCTAGCTAACTATGGCTACACCTTC. Variable domain in full (rest from reference TRBV5-1 and TRBJ1-2): KAGVTQTPRYLIKTRGQQVTLSCSPISGHRSVSWYQQTPGQGLQFLFEYFSETQRNKGNFPGRFSGRQFSNSRSEMNVSTLELGDSALYLCASSFRPVLANYGYTFGSGTRLTVV.

The gene calls are TRBV30 and TRBJ1-5; tentatively, D is TRBD1 (5 bases). CDR3 length: 15 residues. From germline, CDR1 is GTSNPN and CDR2 SVGIG (reference sequence). V lost 1 base and J lost 9, with 19 bases in between. The CDR3 nucleotides are TGTGCCTGGAGTGGGGGCCCGACGGGGGGACGGCCCCAGCATTTT. This gives the protein CAWSGGPTGGRPQHF.

This chain joins TRBV7-9 and TRBJ2-2, with 8 nucleotides matching TRBD1. The V and J ends lost 4 bases and 4 bases, in that order; junction bases with no gene match: 8. This CDR3 comprises 16 residues. CDR1 is SEHNR, CDR2 FQNEAQ, per germline (reference sequence). CDR3 DNA sequence: TGTGCCAGCAGCTCGGGACAGGCTATGGGCACCGGGGAGCTGTTTTTT. Its protein is CASSSGQAMGTGELFF.

V and J are TRBV5-1 and TRBJ1-6, with 7 bases aligning to TRBD1. V lost 2 bases, J lost 6 bases, and 8 bases stayed unmatched. Looked up from germline, CDR1 is SGHRS and CDR2 is YFSETQ. This CDR3 is built from 16 residues. CDR3 DNA sequence: TGCGCCAGCAGCTTCCCCCGACAGGGCCCTAATTCACCCCTCCACTTT. Encoded protein: CASSFPRQGPNSPLHF.

The chain has TRBV9 and TRBJ1-1, with a possible D match to TRBD1 (5 bases). The V gene's germline CDR1 is SGDLS and CDR2 YYNGEE. The ends were cut back, 1 base at V and 7 bases at J, with 11 bases in the middle. This CDR3 is built from 13 residues. As DNA, the CDR3 is TGTGCCAGCAGCGTAAGGGGTCCCCTTGAAGCTTTCTTT. This translates into CASSVRGPLEAFF.

The gene calls are TRBV27 and TRBJ1-5; TRBD1 matches at 9 bases. Germline V lookup: CDR1 MNHEY, CDR2 SMNVEV (reference sequence). With 3 bases clipped from V and 6 bases from J, the junction kept 3 bases outside the gene matches. The CDR3 length is 14 residues. The CDR3 sequence: CASSFTGGGQPQHF. For the CDR3, the DNA is TGTGCCAGCAGTTTCACAGGGGGCGGTCAGCCCCAGCATTTT.

V is TRBV7-9 and J is TRBJ1-3; D is unresolved. This CDR3 spans 13 amino acids. Per the germline V gene, CDR1 is SEHNR and CDR2 is FQNEAQ (reference sequence). The ends were cut back, 2 bases at V and 4 bases at J, with 6 bases in the middle. CDR3 sequence: CASSLLTGNTIYF. As DNA, the CDR3 is TGTGCCAGCAGCTTACTCACAGGAAACACCATATATTTT.

The CDR3 DNA follows: TGTGCCAGCACCACAGAGCCAAACACTGAAGCTTTCTTT. Translating it yields CASTTEPNTEAFF. This rearrangement joins TRBV2 to TRBJ1-1; D unclear. V was cut by 7 bases and J by 2 bases, with 11 bases left in between. The germline V gene encodes CDR1 SNHLY and CDR2 FYNNEI. The CDR3 length is 13 residues.

The chain uses TRBV18 and TRBJ1-6, with a weak D call TRBD1 (5 bases). CDR1 and CDR2 (germline): KGHSH, LQKENI. This CDR3 has 14 residues. Between the trimmed V and J ends, which lost 8 bases and 7 bases, there was a span of 15 bases. The CDR3 protein is CASRTPAGNSPLHF. CDR3 nucleotide sequence: TGTGCCAGCCGGACACCGGCGGGGAATTCACCCCTCCACTTT.

The gene calls are TRBV27 and TRBJ1-2; 10 nucleotides match TRBD1. Unmatched junction bases numbered 2, after V lost 3 bases and J lost 7 bases. The CDR3 totals 13 residues. CDR1 and CDR2 from the germline V gene are MNHEY and SMNVEV (reference sequence). CDR3 nucleotide sequence: TGTGCCAGCAGTTTGACAGGGGGCCGTGGCTACACCTTC. Its protein is CASSLTGGRGYTF.

This chain links TRBV3-1 (or the pseudogene TRBV3-2) with TRBJ2-6, with D unclear. CDR1 and CDR2 from the germline V gene are LGHDT and YNNKEL (reference sequence). The CDR3 spans 17 residues. V shed 0 bases and J shed 4 bases, with 13 bases lying between them. CDR3 in amino acids: CASSQDRQWAGANVLTF. The CDR3 DNA reads TGTGCCAGCAGCCAAGATCGTCAATGGGCGGGGGCCAACGTCCTGACTTTC.

The chain is built from TRBV7-9 and TRBJ2-3; D perhaps matches TRBD1 (6 bases). CDR1 is SEHNR and CDR2 is FQNEAQ in the germline V gene (reference sequence). This CDR3 comprises 15 residues. Trimming stripped 5 bases from V and 3 bases from J, with 15 bases between. The CDR3 DNA reads TGTGCCAGCAGCCCTCCGGGACATCCGACAGATACGCAGTATTTT. It is translated as CASSPPGHPTDTQYF.

V usage is TRBV6-1 and J usage is TRBJ2-2, with 12 bases that match TRBD1. The CDR3 consists of 19 residues. Per germline, CDR1 MNHNS and CDR2 SASEGT. V trimming: 3 bases; J trimming: 1 base; junction bases outside the gene matches: 9. The CDR3 spells CASSDQGQGAWGNTGELFF. The CDR3 nucleotides are TGTGCCAGCAGTGATCAGGGACAGGGGGCCTGGGGGAACACCGGGGAGCTGTTTTTT.

The rearrangement uses TRBV7-9 and TRBJ1-5; the D gene is possibly TRBD1 (6 bases). The V end lost 10 bases, the J end lost 1 base, and 17 bases lay between the germline ends. The CDR3 runs 15 residues. Per the germline V gene, CDR1 is SEHNR and CDR2 is FQNEAQ (reference sequence). The CDR3 reads CATAPGAGSNQPQHF. CDR3 sequence (DNA): TGTGCCACCGCGCCAGGGGCAGGGAGCAATCAGCCCCAGCATTTT.

This clone was recorded only once. This chain joins TRBV3-1 (or the pseudogene TRBV3-2) and TRBJ2-7; 10 bases agree with TRBD1. The CDR3 has 13 amino acids. With V trimmed by 4 bases and J by 5 bases, 2 bases remained unmatched. Looked up from germline, CDR1 is LGHDT and CDR2 is YNNKEL (reference sequence). DNA of the CDR3: TGTGCCAGCAGCCGACAGGGGGCCCACGAGCAGTACTTC. Translating it yields CASSRQGAHEQYF.

The V call is TRBV9, the J call TRBJ1-1; weak D call: TRBD1 (5 bases). The CDR3 has 16 amino acids. V was trimmed by 4 bases and J by 0 bases, leaving 16 bases between them. Germline lookup yields CDR1 SGDLS and CDR2 YYNGEE. CDR3 sequence (DNA): TGTGCCAGCAGCCCGGCGACCGGGACTGTGAACACTGAAGCTTTCTTT. Amino acid sequence: CASSPATGTVNTEAFF.

This sequence joins TRBV5-1 and TRBJ1-2, with 8 bases fitting TRBD1. The CDR3 runs 15 residues. Germline V gene sequence: CDR1 SGHRS, CDR2 YFSETQ. The V and J ends lost 4 bases and 4 bases, in that order; junction bases with no gene match: 9. Here the CDR3 reads CASSLSGGAGYGYTF. In DNA form, the CDR3 reads TGCGCCAGCAGCCTCTCAGGGGGCGCGGGCTATGGCTACACCTTC.

This clone showed up just a few times. The rearrangement joins TRBV30 to TRBJ1-3, with a possible D match to TRBD1 (5 bases). The V end was cut by 4 bases, the J end by 2 bases, with 9 bases between. CDR1 and CDR2 (germline): GTSNPN, SVGIG (reference sequence). This CDR3 region has 13 residues. The CDR3 DNA reads as TGTGCCTGGACGGGGGGGGCTGGAAACACCATATATTTT. It specifies CAWTGGAGNTIYF.

V is TRBV6-4 and J is TRBJ1-2, with 7 nucleotides matching TRBD1. CDR3 length: 9 amino acids. CDR1 and CDR2 from the germline V gene are MRHNA and SNTAGT. V shed 6 bases, J shed 13 bases, and the junction held 2 bases outside the gene matches. The CDR3 coding sequence is TGTGCCAGCAGCCGGACAGGCACCTTC. Residues: CASSRTGTF.

The chain recombines TRBV6-1 with TRBJ1-1; the D is unclear. V dropped 0 bases and J dropped 4 bases, with 12 bases sitting between them. Germline V lookup: CDR1 MNHNS, CDR2 SASEGT. This CDR3 spans 15 amino acids. The CDR3 sequence: CASSEAAGLGTEAFF. The CDR3 DNA is TGTGCCAGCAGTGAAGCTGCGGGGTTGGGCACTGAAGCTTTCTTT.

V usage is TRBV6-5 and J usage is TRBJ1-5; 7 bases agree with TRBD1. V lost 6 bases to trimming and J lost 11 bases; unmatched junction nucleotides: 16. The germline gives CDR1 MNHEY, CDR2 SVGAGI. CDR3 size: 15 residues. CDR3 DNA sequence: TGTGCCAGCAGCCAGTTGGGCAGGGGGGAAGGGACCCAGCATTTT. This gives the protein CASSQLGRGEGTQHF.

This clone was seen a single time. The chain has TRBV30 and TRBJ2-5; 8 positions match TRBD2. Looked up from germline, CDR1 is GTSNPN and CDR2 is SVGIG (reference sequence). V dropped 2 bases and J dropped 4; count of bases not matched to a gene: 9. This CDR3 has 15 amino acids. Written as DNA, the CDR3 is TGTGCCTGGAGTCCCGACGCGGGGGGAGGAGAGACCCAGTACTTC. It encodes CAWSPDAGGGETQYF.